The 12 T cell receptor beta chains presented below share a single source sample, sequenced in a study of shared clonotypes between healthy human individuals (dated by TCRdb to about 2020). Library prep was done by the immunoSEQ multiplex PCR assay. The clones in this table, taken by TCRdb from immuneACCESS, are in-frame only. Not every clone is retained; where verified, under half of the shortfall comes from an unresolved V gene, and the cause of the rest is unknown. The sample table records roughly 500,000 clones; approximately 84% of these occur just once. The ten most abundant clones make up about 13% of the sample. Sequenced material: PBMCs. The receptors here all came from a woman in her forties in good health. Some clones in this sample may be carry-over from other donors' samples.

The chain has TRBV11-2 and TRBJ1-1; 8 bases map to TRBD1. Germline CDR1 reads SGHAT; CDR2 reads FQNNGV. This CDR3 region has 15 residues. V was clipped by 6 bases and J by 2 bases; unmatched bases: 8. CDR3 amino acids: CASSLQTGDNTEAFF. In DNA, the CDR3 is TGTGCCAGCAGTTTACAGACAGGGGATAACACTGAAGCTTTCTTT. The full variable domain, rest sourced from reference TRBV11-2 and TRBJ1-1, is EAGVAQSPRYKIIEKRQSVAFWCNPISGHATLYWYQQILGQGPKLLIQFQNNGVVDDSQLPKDRFSAERLKGVDSTLKIQPAKLEDSAVYLCASSLQTGDNTEAFFGQGTRLTVV.

About this clone itself: In the same sample, other DNA sequences code for this CDR3. This chain links TRBV9 with TRBJ2-6, with D uncertain. Looked up from germline, CDR1 is SGDLS and CDR2 is YYNGEE. There are 15 residues in the CDR3. Trimming left V 0 bases short and J 1 base short, with 5 bases between. The CDR3 DNA follows: TGTGCCAGCAGCGTAGTCGGTTCTGGGGCCAACGTCCTGACTTTC. Translation: CASSVVGSGANVLTF.

This sequence joins TRBV29-1 and TRBJ1-1; a possible D gene is TRBD1 (6 bases). The CDR3 is made up of 14 amino acids. Germline assignment: CDR1 SQVTM and CDR2 ANQGSEA. V lost 0 bases, J lost 2 bases, and 10 bases lay in between. In nucleotides, the CDR3 is TGCAGCGTTGAAGATCACAGGGTTAACACTGAAGCTTTCTTT. Its translation is CSVEDHRVNTEAFF.

Points on this clone: A far larger clone is one nucleotide away, so this likely arose from a read error. The sample has other DNA sequences that encode this CDR3 too. V gene TRBV10-1 combines with J gene TRBJ2-7; tentative D call: TRBD1 (5 bases). Germline-derived CDR1 and CDR2 are WNHNN and SYGVQD (reference sequence). Trimming pared 4 bases from V and 1 base from J, leaving 8 bases between. The CDR3 loop spans 13 amino acids. CDR3 nucleotide sequence: TGCGCCAGCAGTGGACAGTCGTCCTACGAGCAGTACTTC. This encodes CASSGQSSYEQYF.

The chain couples TRBV7-2 to TRBJ2-5; no reliable D call. Germline lookup yields CDR1 SGHTA and CDR2 FQGNSA. The V end lost 5 bases, the J end lost 2 bases, and 18 bases lay between the germline ends. The CDR3 spans 16 residues. This CDR3 is CASSPRWAGGQETQYF. CDR3 DNA sequence: TGTGCCAGCAGCCCGCGTTGGGCCGGTGGGCAAGAGACCCAGTACTTC.

The rearrangement joins TRBV7-3 to TRBJ2-1; 9 nucleotides line up with TRBD2. V dropped 1 base and J dropped 9; count of bases not matched to a gene: 7. The V gene's germline CDR1 is SGHTA and CDR2 FQGTGA. The CDR3 loop spans 15 amino acids. In DNA, the CDR3 is TGTGCCAGCAGCTTAAACCCTAGCGGGACTAGTGAGCAGTTCTTC. Translated: CASSLNPSGTSEQFF. Full variable domain (remainder filled in from reference TRBV7-3 and TRBJ2-1): GAGVSQTPSNKVTEKGKYVELRCDPISGHTALYWYRQSLGQGPEFLIYFQGTGAADDSGLPNDRFFAVRPEGSVSTLKIQRTERGDSAVYLCASSLNPSGTSEQFFGPGTRLTVL.

The chain employs TRBV5-1 and TRBJ2-2; D is unclear. V lost 3 bases to trimming and J lost 6 bases, with 12 bases between them. Germline V gene data show CDR1 as SGHRS and CDR2 as YFSETQ. This CDR3 has 14 residues. The CDR3 bases are TGCGCCAGCAGCTACCTAAGCGAGGCCGGGGAGCTGTTTTTT. It is translated as CASSYLSEAGELFF. Variable domain in full (rest from reference TRBV5-1 and TRBJ2-2): KAGVTQTPRYLIKTRGQQVTLSCSPISGHRSVSWYQQTPGQGLQFLFEYFSETQRNKGNFPGRFSGRQFSNSRSEMNVSTLELGDSALYLCASSYLSEAGELFFGEGSRLTVL.

This chain links TRBV9 with TRBJ1-5; D remains ambiguous. V was pared by 0 bases and J by 7 bases, with 11 bases between. Germline CDR1 and CDR2: SGDLS and YYNGEE. The CDR3 totals 14 residues. The CDR3 here is CASSVDPSGQPQHF. CDR3 coding DNA: TGTGCCAGCAGCGTAGACCCCAGCGGGCAGCCCCAGCATTTT. The entire variable domain, with the rest obtained from reference TRBV9 and TRBJ1-5, is as follows: DSGVTQTPKHLITATGQRVTLRCSPRSGDLSVYWYQQSLDQGLQFLIQYYNGEERAKGNILERFSAQQFPDLHSELNLSSLELGDSALYFCASSVDPSGQPQHFGDGTRLSIL.

CDR3 region: CASSQGARRQETQYF. Written as DNA, the CDR3 is TGTGCCAGCAGCCAAGGGGCGAGGCGGCAAGAGACCCAGTACTTC. V is TRBV4-2 and J is TRBJ2-5; D not certain. V dropped 1 base and J dropped 2 bases, with 11 bases sitting between them. Germline CDR1 and CDR2: LGHNA and YNFKEQ. The CDR3 has 15 residues.

The chain links TRBV19 to TRBJ2-3; 7 bases are shared with TRBD2. V was pared by 5 bases and J by 5 bases, with 13 bases of the junction left unmatched. The V gene's germline CDR1 is LNHDA and CDR2 SQIVND (reference sequence). CDR3 size: 16 residues. CDR3 amino acids: CASSLTWAGRGDTQYF. The CDR3 region has the DNA TGTGCCAGTAGTCTAACTTGGGCGGGGAGGGGAGATACGCAGTATTTT.

V gene TRBV5-1 combines with J gene TRBJ2-3; no definite D call. The CDR3 loop spans 12 amino acids. CDR1 SGHRS and CDR2 YFSETQ come from the germline V gene. Trimming removed 3 bases at V and 5 bases at J, with 7 bases between. The CDR3 nucleotides read TGCGCCAGCAGCTGGCGCGGAGATACGCAGTATTTT. It is translated as CASSWRGDTQYF.

This sequence joins TRBV11-3 and TRBJ2-1; 8 bases map to TRBD2. With 1 base clipped from V and 1 base from J, the junction kept 3 bases outside the gene matches. The CDR3 is made up of 16 amino acids. The germline V gene encodes CDR1 SGHNT and CDR2 YENEEA. This CDR3 reads CASSLAGGGSYNEQFF. In DNA form, the CDR3 reads TGTGCCAGCAGCTTAGCTGGCGGGGGGTCCTACAATGAGCAGTTCTTC. The whole variable domain, remainder taken from reference TRBV11-3 and TRBJ2-1, is EAGVVQSPRYKIIEKKQPVAFWCNPISGHNTLYWYLQNLGQGPELLIRYENEEAVDDSQLPKDRFSAERLKGVDSTLKIQPAELGDSAVYLCASSLAGGGSYNEQFFGPGTRLTVL.